These T cell receptor beta chains were read from a single sample in a study of CXCR3-negative and CXCR3-positive naive CD8 T cells. No DNA is given; TCRdb re-called the 5' RACE reads and lists each CDR3 protein once. The sample is made up of just under 65,000 distinct CDR3 sequences, and the top ten hold roughly 4.4% of it. The sample consisted of naive CXCR3+ CD8+ T cells from blood. The receptor set was obtained from a human donor in good health. Some clones in this sample may be carry-over from other donors' samples. CDR3s include the opening cysteine and the closing phenylalanine or tryptophan. The order of the fields is J gene, V gene, CDR3 protein.

TRBJ2-1	TRBV5-5	CASSPPGPSSYNEQFF
TRBJ1-2	TRBV29-1	CSVEPEDRLYGYTF
TRBJ1-2	TRBV6-6	CASSHGDEGYTF
TRBJ2-1	TRBV5-1	CASSLTGSDEQFF
TRBJ2-1	TRBV12-3/TRBV12-4	CASSLAVEQFF
TRBJ2-2	TRBV4-3	CASSHGRKGPGELFF
TRBJ2-5	TRBV12-3/TRBV12-4	CASTPGIQETQYF
TRBJ2-1	TRBV11-1	CASSLEDPRWSYNEQFF
TRBJ1-1	TRBV7-8	CASSLNRGLTEAFF
TRBJ2-7	TRBV29-1	CSVDGQGLGEGYEQYF
TRBJ2-3	TRBV10-3	CAISESPGSTDTQYF
TRBJ1-2	TRBV29-1	CSVEDHPRGDGYTF
TRBJ2-7	TRBV23-1	CASSQSEGPGNEQYF
TRBJ2-7	TRBV10-2	CASSSGTPRHEQYF
TRBJ2-2	TRBV28	CAGGEPSNTGELFF
TRBJ2-3	TRBV7-8	CASSSLGPSTDTQYF
TRBJ2-1	TRBV4-3	CASSPSAMDRRNEQFF
TRBJ2-1	TRBV6-2/TRBV6-3	CASSRISGVDEQFF
TRBJ2-1	TRBV6-2/TRBV6-3	CASSINGGSYNEQFF
TRBJ2-2	TRBV7-9	CASSYTRQGRTGELFF
TRBJ2-1	TRBV7-9	CASSSLIRDVGNEQFF
TRBJ2-5	TRBV29-1	CSVEDRNSQETQYF
TRBJ1-2	TRBV7-8	CASTPSGGGYYYGYTF
TRBJ1-1	TRBV7-2	CASSRLNTEAFF
TRBJ2-5	TRBV20-1	CSARDPRDSGLGETQYF
TRBJ2-1	TRBV20-1	CSARDPGVYNEQFF
TRBJ2-7	TRBV12-3/TRBV12-4	CASSWGQVYEQYF
TRBJ2-1	TRBV7-9	CASSLAVGGGNEQFF
TRBJ2-7	TRBV12-3/TRBV12-4	CASSQLAGSSYEQYF
TRBJ1-1	TRBV19	CASSIGTSEAFF
TRBJ2-1	TRBV20-1	CSARDGTSGTSYNEQFF
TRBJ2-2	TRBV11-2	CASSRAGELFF
TRBJ2-3	TRBV29-1	CSVTPAGVSTDTQYF
TRBJ2-7	TRBV21-1	CASSRRSDRERSYEQYF
TRBJ2-7	TRBV7-6	CASSPPSGNYEQYF
TRBJ2-5	TRBV5-1	CASSLADGRWETQYF
TRBJ1-1	TRBV4-1	CASSQGAEAFF
TRBJ2-3	TRBV29-1	CSVDFGSDRAADTQYF
TRBJ2-7	TRBV12-3/TRBV12-4	CASTIGGAYEQYF
TRBJ1-4	TRBV5-1	CASSSREGLHEKLFF
TRBJ2-3	TRBV10-3	CAISEFAGGIADTQYF
TRBJ2-7	TRBV5-1	CASSERYGTVYEQYF
TRBJ1-4	TRBV25-1	CASSEPGHPNEKLFF
TRBJ2-3	TRBV7-2	CASSHTSGYFTDTQYF
TRBJ2-1	TRBV7-8	CASSPGTGISYNEQFF
TRBJ2-3	TRBV7-9	CASSSTKSLDTQYF
TRBJ2-1	TRBV4-3	CASSQDQGYEQFF
TRBJ2-1	TRBV29-1	CSGVSGISGEQFF
TRBJ2-1	TRBV6-2/TRBV6-3	CASTSTRNWNEQFF
TRBJ2-2	TRBV6-4	CASSDSTEDTGELFF
TRBJ2-5	TRBV27	CASSSQGVSQETQYF
TRBJ1-1	TRBV7-6	CASSTTGSVDTEAFF
TRBJ2-7	TRBV4-2	CASSQQRTSGAGAYEQYF
TRBJ2-7	TRBV7-2	CASSYDPGGHYEQYF
TRBJ2-3	TRBV12-3/TRBV12-4	CASSLLVTSGRGTDTQYF
TRBJ1-1	TRBV7-9	CASSHSRDLRAEAFF
TRBJ2-1	TRBV29-1	CSVDAGDEQFF
TRBJ1-1	TRBV29-1	CSVRWGSHTEAFF